One sample yielded the 10 T cell receptor beta chains listed below, sequenced in a study of T cells in Graves' hyperthyroidism and ophthalmopathy. RNA transcripts gave rise to amplified TCR beta CDR3 regions. Researchers ran a first-round RT-PCR on the TCR CDR3 using the HTBI primer set. TCRdb analysed the multiplex PCR reads with MiXCR anew, one entry per CDR3 protein. The sample records 250,000 to 400,000 distinct CDR3 sequences, around 15% being singletons. The specimen was blood. The origin of the receptors is a woman aged 35 to 49 with Graves' ophthalmopathy.

CDR3 in DNA: TGTGCCAGTAGTATAGGAAGTGCCCGGACCGGGGAGCTGTTTTTT. This translates into CASSIGSARTGELFF. The chain employs TRBV19 and TRBJ2-2; D is undetermined. Germline CDR1 and CDR2: LNHDA and SQIVND (reference sequence). CDR3 size: 15 residues. The germline V and J ends were trimmed by 1 base and 5 bases, with 11 bases remaining between them. Filled out from reference TRBV19 and TRBJ2-2, the complete variable domain reads DGGITQSPKYLFRKEGQNVTLSCEQNLNHDAMYWYRQDPGQGLRLIYYSQIVNDFQKGDIAEGYSVSREKKESFPLTVTSAQKNPTAFYLCASSIGSARTGELFFGEGSRLTVL.

This clonotype was observed at least ten times. The J gene is TRBJ1-4, the V gene TRBV24-1, with 7 bases fitting TRBD1. The CDR3 has 15 residues. Trimming took 7 bases from V and 2 from J; bases not matched to a gene: 6. Germline V CDR1 and CDR2: KGHDR, SFDVKD. CDR3 bases: TGTGCCACCAGCTCAGGGGGGTCTACTAATGAAAAACTGTTTTTT. Its protein is CATSSGGSTNEKLFF.

The table lists this clonotype with a few counts. J is TRBJ2-3 and V is TRBV18; weak D call: TRBD1 (6 bases). This CDR3 region has 19 residues. With 3 bases removed from V and 4 bases from J, the gap between germline ends came to 26 bases. Germline V gene data show CDR1 as KGHSH and CDR2 as LQKENI. CDR3 loop: CASSPLMLARTEEADTQYF. CDR3 nucleotides: TGTGCCAGCTCACCGCTGATGTTGGCCAGGACAGAGGAGGCAGATACGCAGTATTTT. The entire variable domain, with the rest obtained from reference TRBV18 and TRBJ2-3, is as follows: NAGVMQNPRHLVRRRGQEARLRCSPMKGHSHVYWYRQLPEEGLKFMVYLQKENIIDESGMPKERFSAEFPKEGPSILRIQQVVRGDSAAYFCASSPLMLARTEEADTQYFGPGTRLTVL.

The chain joins TRBV7-9 to TRBJ2-7; TRBD2 is a possible D gene (6 bases). The V end lost 4 bases, the J end lost 2 bases, and 12 bases lay between the germline ends. The CDR3 has 14 residues. Germline CDR1 reads SEHNR; CDR2 reads FQNEAQ (reference sequence). Written as DNA, the CDR3 is TGTGCCAGCAGCTCCCCGGGACTTCCCTACGAGCAGTACTTC. This codes for CASSSPGLPYEQYF. The variable domain in full, completed from reference TRBV7-9 and TRBJ2-7, reads DTGVSQNPRHKITKRGQNVTFRCDPISEHNRLYWYRQTLGQGPEFLTYFQNEAQLEKSRLLSDRFSAERPKGSFSTLEIQRTEQGDSAMYLCASSSPGLPYEQYFGPGTRLTVT.

Many counts were recorded for this clonotype. The chain uses TRBV27 and TRBJ1-1, with a tentative D call TRBD1 (6 bases). Trimming left V 10 bases short and J 7 bases short, with 13 bases between. This CDR3 comprises 11 residues. Germline CDR1 is MNHEY and CDR2 is SMNVEV (reference sequence). In DNA, the CDR3 is TGTGCCACCACCACAGGGAATGAAGCTTTCTTT. Its translation is CATTTGNEAFF.

This chain links TRBV28 with TRBJ2-1; D gene unclear. Germline CDR1 and CDR2: MDHEN and SYDVKM. This CDR3 has 14 residues. Trimming took 6 bases from V and 4 from J, leaving 13 bases between them. Written as DNA, the CDR3 is TGTGCCAGCAGCCCCCCAGGCAGGTACAATGAGCAGTTCTTC. This gives the protein CASSPPGRYNEQFF. Drawing the rest from reference TRBV28 and TRBJ2-1, the complete variable domain is DVKVTQSSRYLVKRTGEKVFLECVQDMDHENMFWYRQDPGLGLRLIYFSYDVKMKEKGDIPEGYSVSREKKERFSLILESASTNQTSMYLCASSPPGRYNEQFFGPGTRLTVL.

This clonotype has at least ten counts. The CDR3 region is CASSPLTGTGFTNYGYTF. CDR3 coding DNA: TGTGCCAGCAGTCCCTTAACCGGGACAGGCTTCACTAACTATGGCTACACCTTC. J is TRBJ1-2 and V is TRBV27; 8 nucleotides match TRBD1. There are 18 residues in the CDR3. J was trimmed by 0 bases and V by 5 bases; bases with no gene match: 14. Germline V gene data show CDR1 as MNHEY and CDR2 as SMNVEV (reference sequence).

The sample holds many counts of this clonotype. The CDR3 here is CATLPSPFGGANVLTF. The CDR3 DNA follows: TGTGCCACCCTACCCTCCCCATTTGGCGGGGCCAACGTCCTGACTTTC. This rearrangement joins TRBV6-1 to TRBJ2-6, with D hard to call. V gave up 10 bases and J gave up 4 bases, with 20 bases separating them. The germline CDR1 and CDR2 sequences are MNHNS and SASEGT. This CDR3 has 16 residues.

This chain connects TRBV27 to TRBJ2-1; 7 nucleotides match TRBD1. V gave up 6 bases and J gave up 0 bases; unmatched junction bases: 5. Germline CDR1 MNHEY, CDR2 SMNVEV (reference sequence). CDR3 length: 15 amino acids. The CDR3 coding sequence is TGTGCCAGCAGCCCAGACAGGGACTCCTACAATGAGCAGTTCTTC. Encoded protein: CASSPDRDSYNEQFF.

This clonotype was seen more than once but under ten times. The genes are TRBV14 and TRBJ2-3; 10 nucleotides agree with TRBD2. Germline V lookup: CDR1 SGHDN, CDR2 FVKESK. The CDR3 runs to 17 residues. After removal of 4 bases from V and 3 bases from J, the junction contained 10 bases not matched to a gene. The CDR3 protein is CASSPRSSSGGTDTQYF. CDR3 DNA: TGTGCCAGCAGCCCCAGGTCTTCTAGCGGGGGAACAGATACGCAGTATTTT.